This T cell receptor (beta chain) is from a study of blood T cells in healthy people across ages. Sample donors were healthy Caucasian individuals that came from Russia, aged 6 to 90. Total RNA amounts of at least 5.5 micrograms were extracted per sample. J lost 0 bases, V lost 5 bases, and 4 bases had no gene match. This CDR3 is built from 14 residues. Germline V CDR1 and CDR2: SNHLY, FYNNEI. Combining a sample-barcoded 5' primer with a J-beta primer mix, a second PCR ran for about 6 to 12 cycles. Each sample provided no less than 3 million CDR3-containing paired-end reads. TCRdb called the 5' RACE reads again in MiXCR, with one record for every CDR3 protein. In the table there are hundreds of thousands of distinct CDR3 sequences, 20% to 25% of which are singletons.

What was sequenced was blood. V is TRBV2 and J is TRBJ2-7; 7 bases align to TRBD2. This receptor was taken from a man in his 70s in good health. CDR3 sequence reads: CASSSGESSYEQYF. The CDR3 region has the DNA TGTGCCAGCAGTAGCGGGGAAAGCTCCTACGAGCAGTACTTC.